Sequencing of this T cell receptor (beta chain) was carried out in a study of shared clonotypes between healthy human individuals. Regarding the study as a whole: Enrolling few donors narrowed the genetic and exposure-history diversity that was represented.

A word on this clone: Antigen unknown.

V lost 4 bases, J lost 4 bases, and 6 bases stayed unmatched. Germline lookup yields CDR1 SGHRS and CDR2 YFSETQ. The CDR3 extends over 15 amino acids. The protocol was immunoSEQ multiplex PCR, while the TCRdb copy is restricted to in-frame clones and leaves out a portion. In the table there are roughly 1,500,000 clones, approximately 98.5% of which are singletons. The sample was naive CD4+ T cells sorted from blood. Stated subset: CD45RA+ positively selected. The chain uses TRBV5-1 and TRBJ1-4, with TRBD1 matching over 8 bases. The clonotype was recovered from a man aged 25 to 45 in good health. CDR3 nucleotide sequence: TGCGCCAGCAGCCCCCGGACAGGGCTTAATGAAAAACTGTTTTTT. Amino acid sequence: CASSPRTGLNEKLFF. Drawing the rest from reference TRBV5-1 and TRBJ1-4, the complete variable domain is KAGVTQTPRYLIKTRGQQVTLSCSPISGHRSVSWYQQTPGQGLQFLFEYFSETQRNKGNFPGRFSGRQFSNSRSEMNVSTLELGDSALYLCASSPRTGLNEKLFFGSGTQLSVL.